This T cell receptor beta chain is drawn from a study of CD8+CD57+ T cells in acquired aplastic anemia. On the study more broadly: DNA from sorted CD4+ and CD8+ cells averaged around 3.2 ug.

Genomic DNA was employed as the template in profiling TCR beta VDJ and CDR3. TCRdb fed the reads into MiXCR, producing one record per CDR3 protein. The sample lists about 190,000 distinct CDR3 sequences, under 55% occurring once. The V gene lost 7 bases and the J gene lost 9 bases, with 9 bases spanning the gap. Germline-derived CDR1 and CDR2 are KGHDR and SFDVKD. The CDR3 loop spans 11 amino acids. In the case of this clonotype: No antigen is known for it. Being one base from a much bigger clone, this may be a read error.

Whole-study findings and limits: Controls did not differ significantly from patients in CD8+ Simpson's diversity.

Sequencing was done on patients that had shown CD8+CD57+ cell expansion by flow cytometry. Acquired aplastic anemia of severe grade affected all patients. This sequence joins TRBV24-1 and TRBJ2-1, with D unresolved. The sequence derives from a human donor with aplastic anemia. Source material: sorted CD4+, CD8+, or CD8+CD57+ T cells (not recorded which) from PBMCs. The DNA of the CDR3 is TGTGCCACCAGCTCTCGGGTTGAGCAGTTCTTC. Its protein is CATSSRVEQFF.